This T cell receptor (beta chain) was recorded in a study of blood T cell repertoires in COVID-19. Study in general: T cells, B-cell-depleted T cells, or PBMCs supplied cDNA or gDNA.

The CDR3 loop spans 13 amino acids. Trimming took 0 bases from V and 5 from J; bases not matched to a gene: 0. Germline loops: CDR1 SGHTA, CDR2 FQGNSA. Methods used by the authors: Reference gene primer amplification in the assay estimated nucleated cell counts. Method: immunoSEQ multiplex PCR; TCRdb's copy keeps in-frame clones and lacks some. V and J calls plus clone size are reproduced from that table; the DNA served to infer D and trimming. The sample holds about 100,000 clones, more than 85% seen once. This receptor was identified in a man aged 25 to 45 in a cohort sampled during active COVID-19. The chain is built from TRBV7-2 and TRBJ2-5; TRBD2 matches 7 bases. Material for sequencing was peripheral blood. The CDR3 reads CASSLASGETQYF. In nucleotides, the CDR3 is TGTGCCAGCAGCTTAGCTAGCGGGGAGACCCAGTACTTC.